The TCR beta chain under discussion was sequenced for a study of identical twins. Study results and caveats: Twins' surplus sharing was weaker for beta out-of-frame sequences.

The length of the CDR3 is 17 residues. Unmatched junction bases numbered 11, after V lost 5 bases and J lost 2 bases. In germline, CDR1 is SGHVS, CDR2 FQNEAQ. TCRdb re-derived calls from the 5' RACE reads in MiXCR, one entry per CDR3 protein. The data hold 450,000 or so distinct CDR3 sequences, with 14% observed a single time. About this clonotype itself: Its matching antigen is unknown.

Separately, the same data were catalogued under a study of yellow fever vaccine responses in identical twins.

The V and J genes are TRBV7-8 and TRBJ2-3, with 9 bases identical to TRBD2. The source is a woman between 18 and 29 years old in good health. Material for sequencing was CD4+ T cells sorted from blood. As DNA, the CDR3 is TGTGCCAGCAGCGGACGTTCTAGCGGGGCGGTCACAGATACGCAGTATTTT. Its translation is CASSGRSSGAVTDTQYF.